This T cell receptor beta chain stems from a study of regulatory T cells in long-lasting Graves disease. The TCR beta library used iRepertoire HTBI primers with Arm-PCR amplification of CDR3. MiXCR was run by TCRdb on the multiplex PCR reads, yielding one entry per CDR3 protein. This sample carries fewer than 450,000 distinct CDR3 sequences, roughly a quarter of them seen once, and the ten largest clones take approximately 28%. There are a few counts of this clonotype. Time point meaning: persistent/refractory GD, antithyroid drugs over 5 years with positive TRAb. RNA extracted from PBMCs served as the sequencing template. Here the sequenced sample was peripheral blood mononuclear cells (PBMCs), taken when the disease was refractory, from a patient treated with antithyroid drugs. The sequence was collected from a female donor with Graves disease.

The CDR3 DNA reads TGTGCCAGCAGTTACGGCAGGGGGACGGGGTATGGCTACACCTTC. This sequence encodes CASSYGRGTGYGYTF. The chain is built from TRBV6-2 or TRBV6-3 and TRBJ1-2; 7 nucleotides agree with TRBD1. The germline gives CDR1 MNHEY, CDR2 SVGEGT. Losses at the gene ends were 2 bases for V and 5 bases for J; bases not matched to a gene: 8. The CDR3 sequence is 15 residues long.